The 26 T cell receptor beta chains below were found in one sample sequenced in a study of blood T cell repertoires in COVID-19. Libraries were prepared by immunoSEQ multiplex PCR; TCRdb keeps only in-frame clonotypes and omits some of them. This sample has approximately 93,000 clones; more than 75% occur once, and the top ten carry about 1.2%. Sequenced: peripheral blood. These receptor sequences come from a human donor in a cohort sampled during active COVID-19.

The CDR3 region is CATSDPSREGRETQYF. CDR3 DNA sequence: TGTGCCACCAGTGATCCCTCGAGGGAGGGCCGAGAGACCCAGTACTTC. The chain employs TRBV24-1 and TRBJ2-5; 7 bases are shared with TRBD2. Per germline, CDR1 KGHDR and CDR2 SFDVKD. There are 16 residues in the CDR3. V shed 3 bases and J 4 bases; nucleotides not matched to a gene: 10.

J is TRBJ2-7 and V is TRBV5-1; 7 bases line up with TRBD1. Germline lookup yields CDR1 SGHRS and CDR2 YFSETQ. Unmatched junction bases numbered 20, after V lost 4 bases and J lost 7 bases. The CDR3 is 17 residues long. CDR3 amino acids: CASSPRPDRYGSEEQYF. In DNA, the CDR3 is TGCGCCAGCAGCCCTAGACCGGACAGGTACGGGTCTGAAGAGCAGTACTTC.

V and J are TRBV7-3 and TRBJ2-3; 7 positions match TRBD2. This CDR3 is built from 15 residues. Losses at the gene ends were 5 bases for V and 0 bases for J; bases not matched to a gene: 5. Per the germline V gene, CDR1 is SGHTA and CDR2 is FQGTGA. CDR3 nucleotide sequence: TGTGCCAGCAGCCCCTGGACTAGTAGCACAGATACGCAGTATTTT. It encodes CASSPWTSSTDTQYF.

This chain uses TRBV10-1 with TRBJ2-5, with D perhaps matching TRBD1 (6 bases). Between the trimmed V and J ends, which lost 6 bases and 5 bases, there was a span of 13 bases. Germline assignment: CDR1 WNHNN and CDR2 SYGVQD (reference sequence). This CDR3 is 13 amino acids long. The CDR3 spells CASSATGGETQYF. CDR3 nucleotides: TGCGCCAGCAGCGCGACAGGCGGGGAGACCCAGTACTTC.

V is TRBV11-2 and J is TRBJ2-5, with 9 bases fitting TRBD2. The V and J ends lost 0 bases and 2 bases, in that order; junction bases with no gene match: 10. This CDR3 is 18 amino acids long. Looked up from germline, CDR1 is SGHAT and CDR2 is FQNNGV. The DNA of the CDR3 is TGTGCCAGCAGCTTAGATCAGTATGCGGGAGGGTCTCAAGAGACCCAGTACTTC. This translates into CASSLDQYAGGSQETQYF. The variable domain in full, with the rest retrieved from reference TRBV11-2 and TRBJ2-5, is EAGVAQSPRYKIIEKRQSVAFWCNPISGHATLYWYQQILGQGPKLLIQFQNNGVVDDSQLPKDRFSAERLKGVDSTLKIQPAKLEDSAVYLCASSLDQYAGGSQETQYFGPGTRLLVL.

This chain connects TRBV2 to TRBJ1-5, with TRBD1 as a possible D gene (6 bases). Germline V gene data show CDR1 as SNHLY and CDR2 as FYNNEI. This CDR3 is 13 amino acids long. Trimming shortened V by 6 bases and J by 7 bases, and 13 bases separated the two germline ends. The CDR3 nucleotides are TGTGCCAGCAGGGGGCCACAGGGACAGCCCCAGCATTTT. It encodes CASRGPQGQPQHF.

This CDR3 is CASSQGPPLTRAYEQYF. The CDR3 coding sequence is TGCGCCAGCAGCCAAGGCCCCCCCCTGACTAGGGCGTACGAGCAGTACTTC. V usage is TRBV4-1 and J usage is TRBJ2-7, with TRBD2 as a possible D gene (6 bases). CDR3 length: 17 residues. CDR1 and CDR2 from the germline V gene are MGHRA and YSYEKL. Trimming cost V 1 base and J 4 bases, with 20 bases left between them.

V and J are TRBV3-1 (or the pseudogene TRBV3-2) and TRBJ2-1; TRBD2 agrees at 13 bases. Germline V gives CDR1 LGHDT, CDR2 YNNKEL (reference sequence). Germline trimming cut 4 bases from V and 5 bases from J; bases unmatched to any gene: 2. The CDR3 loop spans 15 amino acids. CDR3 protein: CASSLGLAGDNEQFF. In DNA, the CDR3 is TGTGCCAGCAGCCTCGGACTAGCGGGAGACAATGAGCAGTTCTTC.

This chain's CDR3 is CASSVIRAGGPGEQFF. CDR3 DNA sequence: TGTGCCAGCAGCGTAATTAGGGCGGGAGGGCCTGGTGAGCAGTTCTTC. V and J are TRBV9 and TRBJ2-1, with TRBD2 identical over 9 bases. Germline trimming cut 1 base from V and 9 bases from J; bases unmatched to any gene: 11. This CDR3 is built from 16 residues. Germline V gene data show CDR1 as SGDLS and CDR2 as YYNGEE.

The genes are TRBV11-2 and TRBJ2-3; 14 bases map to TRBD2. The CDR3 covers 18 residues. The V and J ends lost 6 bases and 2 bases, in that order; junction bases with no gene match: 10. Germline loops: CDR1 SGHAT, CDR2 FQNNGV. DNA of the CDR3: TGTGCCAGCAGTCGTAGGCGGACTAGCGGGAGGCCCACAGATACGCAGTATTTT. This translates into CASSRRRTSGRPTDTQYF.

The J gene is TRBJ1-1, the V gene TRBV4-2; D is ambiguous. Germline loops: CDR1 LGHNA, CDR2 YNFKEQ. Trimming took off 1 base at V and 7 bases at J, with 4 bases between the two ends. The CDR3 extends over 11 amino acids. This chain's CDR3 is CASSQGLEAFF. The CDR3 bases are TGTGCCAGCAGCCAAGGGCTTGAAGCTTTCTTT.

The sample holds a few counts of this clone. The chain carries TRBV10-1 and TRBJ2-2; D is possibly TRBD1 (6 bases). The germline V gene encodes CDR1 WNHNN and CDR2 SYGVQD (reference sequence). Deletions cut 4 bases from V and 5 bases from J, with 8 bases between. The CDR3 has 13 residues. DNA for the CDR3: TGCGCCAGCAGTGCACAGGGTACCGGGGAGCTGTTTTTT. It translates to CASSAQGTGELFF.

CDR3 coding DNA: TGTGCCAGCAGTCTCCGGACAGGGATGGCGACCCAGTACTTC. Amino acids: CASSLRTGMATQYF. The rearrangement uses TRBV27 and TRBJ2-5, with 8 bases fitting TRBD1. With V trimmed by 5 bases and J by 7 bases, 9 bases remained unmatched. There are 14 residues in the CDR3. CDR1 is MNHEY, CDR2 SMNVEV, per germline (reference sequence).

The rearrangement joins TRBV24-1 to TRBJ1-4, with D possibly matching TRBD1 (6 bases). This CDR3 comprises 15 residues. V lost 2 bases and J 7 bases, leaving 13 bases between the germline ends. Germline CDR1 and CDR2: KGHDR and SFDVKD. This chain's CDR3 is CATSDSQGRSEKLFF. In DNA, the CDR3 is TGTGCCACCAGTGATTCCCAGGGGAGAAGTGAAAAACTGTTTTTT.

V gene TRBV19 combines with J gene TRBJ1-5; TRBD1 might be the D (5 bases). The CDR3 extends over 13 amino acids. V lost 8 bases, J lost 5 bases, and 13 bases lay in between. CDR1 and CDR2 from the germline V gene are LNHDA and SQIVND (reference sequence). DNA of the CDR3: TGTGCCAGTGAACGTGGGGGGGATCAGCCCCAGCATTTT. It is translated as CASERGGDQPQHF. Full variable domain (missing parts from reference TRBV19 and TRBJ1-5): DGGITQSPKYLFRKEGQNVTLSCEQNLNHDAMYWYRQDPGQGLRLIYYSQIVNDFQKGDIAEGYSVSREKKESFPLTVTSAQKNPTAFYLCASERGGDQPQHFGDGTRLSIL.

The chain couples TRBV24-1 to TRBJ1-5, with D possibly being TRBD1 (6 bases). CDR1 and CDR2 from the germline V gene are KGHDR and SFDVKD. CDR3 size: 15 residues. The ends were cut back, 2 bases at V and 2 bases at J, with 9 bases in the middle. The CDR3 region is CATSDSSGGNQPQHF. CDR3 DNA: TGTGCCACCAGTGATTCGTCAGGGGGCAATCAGCCCCAGCATTTT.

This chain links TRBV29-1 with TRBJ2-1; no reliable D call. Germline assignment: CDR1 SQVTM and CDR2 ANQGSEA. The CDR3 is 12 amino acids. The ends were cut back, 8 bases at V and 1 base at J, with 9 bases in the middle. CDR3 protein: CSSVASYNEQFF. The CDR3 nucleotides are TGCAGCTCCGTCGCGTCCTACAATGAGCAGTTCTTC.

This sequence joins TRBV13 and TRBJ2-7; 8 positions agree with TRBD1. This CDR3 has 16 residues. The V gene's germline CDR1 is PRHDT and CDR2 FYEKMQ (reference sequence). Trimming at V came to 5 bases and at J to 2 bases, leaving 11 bases not matched to a gene. CDR3: CASSPQTGAAPYEQYF. DNA for the CDR3: TGTGCCAGCAGCCCACAGACAGGGGCCGCCCCCTACGAGCAGTACTTC.

This chain links TRBV18 with TRBJ1-1; D unresolved. The CDR3 is 13 amino acids. The ends were cut back, 3 bases at V and 7 bases at J, with 12 bases in the middle. Germline V gene data show CDR1 as KGHSH and CDR2 as LQKENI. CDR3 protein: CASSPGQENEAFF. Here the CDR3 DNA reads TGTGCCAGCTCACCGGGCCAGGAAAATGAAGCTTTCTTT.

The chain links TRBV3-1 (or the pseudogene TRBV3-2) to TRBJ1-6; D may be TRBD1 (5 bases). V lost 0 bases to trimming and J lost 1 base, with 7 bases between them. CDR3 length equals 16 residues. Per the germline V gene, CDR1 is LGHDT and CDR2 is YNNKEL (reference sequence). The CDR3 DNA reads as TGTGCCAGCAGCCAAGACTCAGGGTCCTATAATTCACCCCTCCACTTT. It codes for CASSQDSGSYNSPLHF.

The table lists this clone with a few counts. This chain links TRBV7-3 with TRBJ2-5; the D gene is possibly TRBD1 (7 bases). The CDR3 runs to 14 residues. Trimming cost V 5 bases and J 8 bases, with 18 bases left between them. Per the germline V gene, CDR1 is SGHTA and CDR2 is FQGTGA. The chain's CDR3 is CASSPGGSRETQYF. The CDR3 DNA sequence: TGTGCCAGCAGCCCAGGGGGGAGCCGGGAAACCCAGTACTTC.

The chain carries TRBV2 and TRBJ2-3, with 9 nucleotides matching TRBD2. Trimming at V came to 4 bases and at J to 5 bases, leaving 1 base not matched to a gene. This CDR3 comprises 13 residues. The germline V gene has CDR1 SNHLY and CDR2 FYNNEI. CDR3: CASSGAGGDTQYF. The DNA for the CDR3 is TGTGCCAGCAGTGGAGCGGGGGGAGATACGCAGTATTTT.

The chain combines TRBV7-3 with TRBJ1-2; D might be TRBD1 (6 bases). Trimming pared 6 bases from V and 3 bases from J, leaving 14 bases between. The CDR3 loop spans 14 amino acids. Germline lookup yields CDR1 SGHTA and CDR2 FQGTGA. The CDR3: CASSLGGGDYGYTF. CDR3 coding DNA: TGTGCCAGCAGTTTAGGGGGAGGGGACTATGGCTACACCTTC.

In this sample, this clone turned up a few times. The V call is TRBV5-1, the J call TRBJ2-5, with 9 positions matching TRBD2. Per germline, CDR1 SGHRS and CDR2 YFSETQ. There are 16 residues in the CDR3. Trimming removed 1 base from V and 2 bases from J; junction bases left unmatched: 6. The CDR3 bases are TGCGCCAGCAGCTTGTTAGGGGCGGGAGGGCAAGAGACCCAGTACTTC. Encoded protein: CASSLLGAGGQETQYF.

This rearrangement joins TRBV28 to TRBJ2-7, with 8 bases fitting TRBD2. V lost 4 bases and J lost 0; bases outside the gene matches: 17. The CDR3 is made up of 19 amino acids. From germline, CDR1 is MDHEN and CDR2 SYDVKM. CDR3 sequence reads: CASSSTTSGDTFSSYEQYF. DNA for the CDR3: TGTGCCAGCAGTTCCACAACTAGCGGAGATACATTCAGCTCCTACGAGCAGTACTTC.

V and J are TRBV3-1 (or the pseudogene TRBV3-2) and TRBJ1-1, with TRBD1 matching over 7 bases. Germline CDR1 is LGHDT and CDR2 is YNNKEL (reference sequence). This CDR3 spans 16 amino acids. With V trimmed by 2 bases and J by 3 bases, 9 bases remained unmatched. The CDR3 loop reads CASSQKWGRGYTEAFF. DNA for the CDR3: TGTGCCAGCAGCCAAAAGTGGGGCAGGGGGTACACTGAAGCTTTCTTT.